The clone carrying this T cell receptor beta chain has at least ten counts. This entry is derived from a study of quantifying T cell responses using KT2 cells. For the study at large: Reverse transcription used primers in the TCR alpha and beta constant regions.

KT2, a clone with a known TCR, was spiked into unfractionated PBMC. The V end lost 8 bases, the J end lost 3 bases, and 14 bases lay between the germline ends. This CDR3 has 13 amino acids. Per germline, CDR1 SNHLY and CDR2 FYNNEI. The cDNA 3' end received a ligated oligonucleotide with a UMI. The first PCR ran three to four cycles with an equimolar RC1.1 and RC1.2 beta primer mix. From the UMI-ligation and nested PCR reads, TCRdb called clonotypes with MiXCR, one entry per CDR3 protein. Among around 56,000 distinct CDR3 sequences listed, 9% to 15% were seen once. The source material was PBMCs spiked with cells of the T cell clone KT2. The sequence derives from a human donor. This sequence joins TRBV2 and TRBJ2-7; the D gene is possibly TRBD2 (7 bases). The CDR3 DNA is TGTGCCAGCGCCGGAGGGGGGGACTACGAGCAGTACTTC. It codes for CASAGGGDYEQYF. Full variable domain (remainder filled in from reference TRBV2 and TRBJ2-7): EPEVTQTPSHQVTQMGQEVILRCVPISNHLYFYWYRQILGQKVEFLVSFYNNEISEKSEIFDDQFSVERPDGSNFTLKIRSTKLEDSAMYFCASAGGGDYEQYFGPGTRLTVT.